This T cell receptor (beta chain) was captured in a study of cytomegalovirus exposure and HLA in healthy donors. The ends were cut back, 0 bases at V and 7 bases at J, with 10 bases in the middle. The germline CDR1 and CDR2 sequences are SGDLS and YYNGEE. This CDR3 contains 13 residues. Overall study results and limits: As a later analysis showed, a missense DCLRE1C variant was linked to trimming of TCR beta V- and J-genes.

With respect to this clone: Its antigen is not identified.

Both 60 Vbeta primers and 13 Jbeta primers went into the PCR. Some clones are missing from TCRdb's copy, which holds only in-frame ones; the method was immunoSEQ multiplex PCR. The repertoire table contains around 160,000 clones. This TCR came from a woman between 45 and 65 years old in good health and CMV-seronegative. The chain is built from TRBV9 and TRBJ2-5, with D perhaps matching TRBD2 (6 bases). Sequenced material: PBMCs. The CDR3 reads CASSVGGGGTQYF. The CDR3 region has the DNA TGTGCCAGCAGCGTAGGGGGAGGTGGGACCCAGTACTTC. The whole variable domain, filled in from reference TRBV9 and TRBJ2-5, reads DSGVTQTPKHLITATGQRVTLRCSPRSGDLSVYWYQQSLDQGLQFLIQYYNGEERAKGNILERFSAQQFPDLHSELNLSSLELGDSALYFCASSVGGGGTQYFGPGTRLLVL.